The 8 T cell receptor beta chains below all came from one sample that was sequenced in a study of radiotherapy plus CTLA-4 blockade in lung cancer. Measured with immunoSEQ multiplex PCR; TCRdb has only the in-frame clones, and not every one. The table lists approximately 81,000 clones, roughly 79% of them singletons. The specimen comprised peripheral blood, sampled from a patient treated with radiotherapy plus ipilimumab. The receptors derive from a human donor with non-small cell lung cancer who had a partial response to radiotherapy plus ipilimumab. Some clones in this sample may be carry-over from other donors' samples.

This rearrangement joins TRBV7-2 to TRBJ2-3; 7 positions match TRBD1. Germline assignment: CDR1 SGHTA and CDR2 FQGNSA. The CDR3 spans 12 residues. With V trimmed by 6 bases and J by 9 bases, 6 bases remained unmatched. CDR3 region: CASRTQGETQYF. The DNA for the CDR3 is TGTGCCAGCAGAACCCAGGGGGAAACGCAGTATTTT.

In its sample, this clone was seen a few times. The rearrangement joins TRBV7-3 to TRBJ1-1, with 7 positions matching TRBD1. Trimming at V came to 3 bases and at J to 3 bases, leaving 1 base not matched to a gene. Germline CDR1 SGHTA, CDR2 FQGTGA. CDR3 length equals 13 residues. As DNA, the CDR3 is TGTGCCAGCAGCTTCACAGGGGACACTGAAGCTTTCTTT. It is translated as CASSFTGDTEAFF.

This clone has just one count. The chain recombines TRBV28 with TRBJ1-4; D might be TRBD1 (5 bases). Germline lookup yields CDR1 MDHEN and CDR2 SYDVKM. V was cut by 6 bases and J by 5 bases, with 13 bases left in between. This CDR3 spans 14 amino acids. For the CDR3, the DNA is TGTGCCAGCAGCCGGGCAGGGAGGAATGAAAAACTGTTTTTT. Residues: CASSRAGRNEKLFF. Variable domain in full (rest from reference TRBV28 and TRBJ1-4): DVKVTQSSRYLVKRTGEKVFLECVQDMDHENMFWYRQDPGLGLRLIYFSYDVKMKEKGDIPEGYSVSREKKERFSLILESASTNQTSMYLCASSRAGRNEKLFFGSGTQLSVL.

The V call is TRBV7-2, the J call TRBJ2-5; a weak D match, TRBD1 (6 bases). The DNA end is a closer match to TRBJ2-7, so the J assignment may be wrong. The CDR3 spans 15 residues. The V gene's germline CDR1 is SGHTA and CDR2 FQGNSA. CDR3 amino acids: CASTLEGGHSYEQYF. DNA of the CDR3: TGTGCCAGCACCCTAGAAGGGGGACACTCCTACGAGCAGTACTTC.

The chain joins TRBV10-3 to TRBJ2-3; 9 positions agree with TRBD2. V shed 4 bases and J 0 bases; nucleotides not matched to a gene: 2. The germline CDR1 and CDR2 sequences are ENHRY and SYGVKD. This CDR3 region has 15 residues. The CDR3 is CAISGTSGSTDTQYF. CDR3 sequence (DNA): TGTGCCATCAGTGGAACTAGCGGGAGCACAGATACGCAGTATTTT.

The rearrangement links TRBV7-3 to TRBJ1-1; 8 bases agree with TRBD1. Per germline, CDR1 SGHTA and CDR2 FQGTGA. V was clipped by 5 bases and J by 0 bases; unmatched bases: 2. This CDR3 is built from 14 residues. The CDR3 DNA is TGTGCCAGCAGCGAGGACAGGGTGAACACTGAAGCTTTCTTT. It translates to CASSEDRVNTEAFF.

CDR3 nucleotide sequence: TGTGCCAGCAGCCCAACAGGGGTCCCGAACACCGGGGAGCTGTTTTTT. Translating it yields CASSPTGVPNTGELFF. This chain uses TRBV5-6 with TRBJ2-2; 7 bases match TRBD1. The V segment lost 4 bases and the J segment 0 bases; nucleotides outside the gene matches: 6. Per germline, CDR1 SGHDT and CDR2 YYEEEE. The CDR3 consists of 16 residues.

The genes are TRBV7-8 and TRBJ2-1; TRBD2 agrees at 11 bases. Germline CDR1 SGHVS, CDR2 FQNEAQ. The CDR3 extends over 18 amino acids. J gave up 1 base and V 1 base, and 6 bases lay outside the gene matches. The CDR3 DNA reads TGTGCCAGCAGCTTAGTTGTTAGCGGGAGGGGATCCTACAATGAGCAGTTCTTC. The encoded protein is CASSLVVSGRGSYNEQFF.